The T cell receptor beta chain described here comes from a study of a mutant IDH1 vaccine in newly diagnosed glioma. About the study: Vaccination started 4-6 weeks after radiotherapy alone, or with temozolomide cycles. Therapy received beforehand was radiotherapy, temozolomide, or both, with most patients given both. Notes on the study in general: Changes in the top peripheral T cell clonotypes seemingly had no bearing on pseudoprogression.

The V end was cut by 6 bases, the J end by 1 base, with 3 bases between. Germline lookup yields CDR1 LNHDA and CDR2 SQIVND (reference sequence). The length of the CDR3 is 11 residues. Sequencing was performed with immunoSEQ multiplex PCR; in TCRdb, only in-frame clones are kept and a portion is missing. Here the sample spans under 35,000 clones, around 80% being singletons. Specified time point: week 35, safety follow-up. The content of each vaccine dose was 300 ug of mutant IDH1 20-mer peptide, and topical imiquimod accompanied it. This clone has just a few counts. Its antigen is unidentified. Sample: PBMCs, taken from a glioma patient whose treatment included an IDH1 peptide vaccine. The chain recombines TRBV19 with TRBJ1-1; no firm D call. The clonotype comes from a man in his fifties with glioma. Here the CDR3 DNA reads TGTGCCAGTAGGGAGAACACTGAAGCTTTCTTT. As protein: CASRENTEAFF.